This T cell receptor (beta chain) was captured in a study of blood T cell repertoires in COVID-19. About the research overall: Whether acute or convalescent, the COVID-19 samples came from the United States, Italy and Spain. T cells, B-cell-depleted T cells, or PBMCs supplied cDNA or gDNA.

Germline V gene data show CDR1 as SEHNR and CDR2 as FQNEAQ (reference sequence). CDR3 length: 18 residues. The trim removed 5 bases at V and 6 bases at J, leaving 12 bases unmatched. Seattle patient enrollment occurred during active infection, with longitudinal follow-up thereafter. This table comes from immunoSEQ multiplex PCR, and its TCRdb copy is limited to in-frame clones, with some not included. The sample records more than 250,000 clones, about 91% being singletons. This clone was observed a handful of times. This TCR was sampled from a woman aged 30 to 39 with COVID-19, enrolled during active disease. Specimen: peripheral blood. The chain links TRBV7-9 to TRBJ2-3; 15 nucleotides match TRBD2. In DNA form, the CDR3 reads TGTGCCAGCAGCCCAGATGGGACTAGCGGGGGGCGTCACGATACGCAGTATTTT. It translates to CASSPDGTSGGRHDTQYF.